The clone carrying this T cell receptor (beta chain) has ten or more counts. This sample was taken from a study of human T cells and chemical hapten exposure. Germline CDR1 and CDR2: MDHEN and SYDVKM. The V gene lost 5 bases and the J gene lost 1 base, with 11 bases spanning the gap. This CDR3 is built from 14 residues. Specified time point: patch test 1, 2 weeks after DPC sensitization. The sample's treatment: therapeutic diphenylcyclopropenone sensitization with weekly scalp DPC. One entry per CDR3 protein results from TCRdb running MiXCR on the RACE reads. The sample yields 300,000 to 400,000 distinct CDR3 sequences, around 7% seen once.

The clonotype was recovered from a woman aged 18-35 years with alopecia areata. Some clones in this sample may be carry-over from other donors' samples. The J gene is TRBJ1-1, the V gene TRBV28; no reliable D call. Sample: whole blood, taken in connection with sensitization to the hapten diphenylcyclopropenone (DPC). Written as DNA, the CDR3 is TGTGCCAGCAGTGGGCTTGGCGAGAACACTGAAGCTTTCTTT. Translating gives CASSGLGENTEAFF.